Shown below are 31 T cell receptor beta chains from a single sample sequenced in a study of blood T cell repertoires in COVID-19. The repertoire was sequenced with immunoSEQ multiplex PCR; TCRdb's copy has only in-frame clones and lacks some. The table lists 65,000 to 70,000 clones, over 65% of them singletons, with roughly a quarter in the top ten. Sequenced: peripheral blood. The receptors stem from a human donor in a cohort sampled during active COVID-19.

CDR3 bases: TGTGCCAGCAGCACTAGAGGACCTCGGGCTAATGAAAAACTGTTTTTT. Translating gives CASSTRGPRANEKLFF. The chain recombines TRBV28 with TRBJ1-4; no clear D gene. From germline, CDR1 is MDHEN and CDR2 SYDVKM. Trimming pared 6 bases from V and 3 bases from J, leaving 17 bases between. CDR3 size: 16 residues.

This chain uses TRBV6-2 or TRBV6-3 with TRBJ1-2, with TRBD1 identical over 10 bases. Losses at the gene ends were 4 bases for V and 7 bases for J; bases not matched to a gene: 9. This CDR3 is built from 15 residues. The germline V gene encodes CDR1 MNHEY and CDR2 SVGEGT. CDR3: CASSFHPGTGVGYTF. The CDR3 coding sequence is TGTGCCAGCAGTTTCCACCCCGGGACAGGGGTTGGCTACACCTTC.

V is TRBV7-8 and J is TRBJ2-7; 8 nucleotides line up with TRBD1. The CDR3 is 13 residues long. V lost 3 bases, J lost 6 bases, and 4 bases stayed unmatched. Germline CDR1 SGHVS, CDR2 FQNEAQ. This CDR3 reads CASSLDRASEQYF. In DNA form, the CDR3 reads TGTGCCAGCAGCTTGGACAGGGCCAGCGAGCAGTACTTC.

The V call is TRBV7-9, the J call TRBJ2-7, with 9 positions matching TRBD2. The V gene's germline CDR1 is SEHNR and CDR2 FQNEAQ (reference sequence). J lost 3 bases, V lost 4 bases, and 10 bases had no gene match. The CDR3 covers 16 residues. The CDR3 sequence: CASSYGGSSGNYEQYF. CDR3 DNA: TGTGCCAGCAGCTACGGCGGATCTAGCGGGAACTACGAGCAGTACTTC.

Only one count was recorded for this clone. The CDR3 DNA reads TGTGCCAGCAGCGTAGCTGGGGAGGGCACTGAAGCTTTCTTT. As protein: CASSVAGEGTEAFF. This chain connects TRBV9 to TRBJ1-1; D is undetermined. The CDR3 is made up of 14 amino acids. V dropped 0 bases and J dropped 4 bases, with 10 bases sitting between them. CDR1 and CDR2 from the germline V gene are SGDLS and YYNGEE.

The V call is TRBV28, the J call TRBJ2-7, with D perhaps TRBD1 (6 bases). Trimming took off 6 bases at V and 5 bases at J, with 14 bases between the two ends. The CDR3 contains 13 residues. In germline, CDR1 is MDHEN, CDR2 SYDVKM. DNA of the CDR3: TGTGCCAGCAGGCAACAGGGTTACGACGAGCAGTACTTC. This gives the protein CASRQQGYDEQYF.

This clone appeared a few times. The rearrangement links TRBV4-2 to TRBJ2-3; TRBD1 might be the D (5 bases). Trimming removed 0 bases from V and 3 bases from J, with 10 bases in between. The CDR3 is 15 residues long. The germline CDR1 and CDR2 sequences are LGHNA and YNFKEQ. In nucleotides, the CDR3 is TGTGCCAGCAGCCAAGAAGGACAACCTACAGATACGCAGTATTTT. Its translation: CASSQEGQPTDTQYF.

This clone was seen once. The chain is built from TRBV5-1 and TRBJ2-2, with a tentative D call TRBD2 (5 bases). The germline CDR1 and CDR2 sequences are SGHRS and YFSETQ. CDR3 length: 15 residues. Trimming removed 0 bases from V and 6 bases from J, with 12 bases in between. The CDR3 DNA reads TGCGCCAGCAGCTTGGAGGTTGGCGGGTCCGGGGAGCTGTTTTTT. Amino acid sequence: CASSLEVGGSGELFF.

The rearrangement joins TRBV4-2 to TRBJ1-1; D uncertain. V lost 4 bases to trimming and J lost 3 bases, with 15 bases between them. Germline V gene lookup returns CDR1 LGHNA and CDR2 YNFKEQ. The CDR3 has 15 amino acids. The CDR3 reads CASSLYKDSYTEAFF. The CDR3 nucleotides are TGTGCCAGCAGCCTCTATAAGGACTCGTACACTGAAGCTTTCTTT.

The genes are TRBV6-6 and TRBJ1-3, with 10 bases lining up with TRBD1. This CDR3 has 18 residues. The germline gives CDR1 MNHNY, CDR2 SVGAGI (reference sequence). Germline trimming cut 5 bases from V and 0 bases from J; bases unmatched to any gene: 10. CDR3 nucleotide sequence: TGTGCCAGCAGTCCCCAACCGGGACAGGGGTTCTCTGGAAACACCATATATTTT. Translating gives CASSPQPGQGFSGNTIYF.

The sample holds a few counts of this clone. The rearrangement links TRBV3-1 (or the pseudogene TRBV3-2) to TRBJ1-5; TRBD1 might be the D (5 bases). CDR3 length: 12 amino acids. Trimming cost V 11 bases and J 3 bases, with 11 bases left between them. CDR1 is LGHDT and CDR2 is YNNKEL in the germline V gene (reference sequence). The CDR3 spells CAHTGVNQPQHF. The CDR3 DNA reads TGTGCCCACACGGGGGTCAATCAGCCCCAGCATTTT.

This rearrangement joins TRBV5-1 to TRBJ2-1; 14 bases are shared with TRBD2. Per germline, CDR1 SGHRS and CDR2 YFSETQ. The V and J ends lost 7 bases and 8 bases, in that order; junction bases with no gene match: 14. This CDR3 has 17 residues. The CDR3 here is CASRSSIGTSGSHEQFF. CDR3 nucleotides: TGCGCCAGCCGAAGTTCGATCGGGACTAGCGGGAGCCATGAGCAGTTCTTC. The whole variable domain, remainder taken from reference TRBV5-1 and TRBJ2-1, is KAGVTQTPRYLIKTRGQQVTLSCSPISGHRSVSWYQQTPGQGLQFLFEYFSETQRNKGNFPGRFSGRQFSNSRSEMNVSTLELGDSALYLCASRSSIGTSGSHEQFFGPGTRLTVL.

J is TRBJ1-1 and V is TRBV27; 10 bases fit TRBD1. Looked up from germline, CDR1 is MNHEY and CDR2 is SMNVEV (reference sequence). Trimming removed 6 bases from V and 0 bases from J; junction bases left unmatched: 13. The CDR3 spans 18 residues. The CDR3 DNA sequence: TGTGCCAGCAGGCGAACCGGGACAGGGGCGGTCATGAACACTGAAGCTTTCTTT. Amino acids: CASRRTGTGAVMNTEAFF.

This chain uses TRBV28 with TRBJ2-1, with TRBD2 identical over 10 bases. Germline-derived CDR1 and CDR2 are MDHEN and SYDVKM. The ends lost 9 bases at V and 0 bases at J; junction bases unmatched: 2. The CDR3 runs 14 residues. Here the CDR3 reads CASLAGGSYNEQFF. The CDR3 DNA follows: TGTGCCAGTTTAGCGGGGGGCTCCTACAATGAGCAGTTCTTC.

The V gene is TRBV9, the J gene TRBJ2-7, with a possible D match to TRBD1 (7 bases). The CDR3 runs to 15 residues. Deletions cut 0 bases from V and 5 bases from J, with 15 bases between. Germline V lookup: CDR1 SGDLS, CDR2 YYNGEE. CDR3 loop: CASSVDGGGLNEQYF. CDR3 DNA: TGTGCCAGCAGCGTAGACGGAGGGGGCCTGAACGAGCAGTACTTC.

This chain joins TRBV11-3 and TRBJ2-1, with D possibly being TRBD1 (5 bases). The CDR3 contains 15 residues. With 5 bases removed from V and 0 bases from J, the gap between germline ends came to 11 bases. Per the germline V gene, CDR1 is SGHNT and CDR2 is YENEEA. The CDR3 sequence is CASSPQASSYNEQFF. As DNA, the CDR3 is TGTGCCAGCAGCCCACAGGCTAGCTCCTACAATGAGCAGTTCTTC.

The count of this clone is one. The V gene is TRBV12-3 or TRBV12-4, the J gene TRBJ1-1; tentative D call: TRBD1 (6 bases). The CDR3 is 13 residues long. Trimming pared 4 bases from V and 5 bases from J, leaving 11 bases between. The CDR3 DNA is TGTGCCAGCAGTTCGCTGCAGGGGACTGAAGCTTTCTTT. This translates into CASSSLQGTEAFF.

The chain carries TRBV5-1 and TRBJ2-5, with D uncertain. The V end was cut by 0 bases, the J end by 2 bases, with 11 bases between. There are 15 residues in the CDR3. Germline V gives CDR1 SGHRS, CDR2 YFSETQ. CDR3 coding DNA: TGCGCCAGCAGCTTGGAAGGCCGGAGACAAGAGACCCAGTACTTC. This sequence encodes CASSLEGRRQETQYF.

This clone was observed once. The V gene is TRBV11-2, the J gene TRBJ2-1; weak D call: TRBD2 (6 bases). This CDR3 is built from 14 residues. The V gene lost 4 bases and the J gene lost 7 bases, with 14 bases spanning the gap. The germline V gene has CDR1 SGHAT and CDR2 FQNNGV. CDR3 protein: CASSWGGLTNEQFF. DNA of the CDR3: TGTGCCAGCAGCTGGGGAGGTCTGACGAATGAGCAGTTCTTC.

In this sample, this clone turned up a few times. This chain connects TRBV15 to TRBJ2-1, with 8 bases matching TRBD1. Germline CDR1 reads LNHNV; CDR2 reads YYDKDF (reference sequence). The CDR3 sequence is 16 residues long. The J segment lost 1 base and the V segment lost 1 base, leaving 3 bases of the junction unmatched. Written as DNA, the CDR3 is TGTGCCACCAGCAGAGGAAGGACAGGGTCCTACAATGAGCAGTTCTTC. Protein product: CATSRGRTGSYNEQFF.

J is TRBJ1-5 and V is TRBV19; D unclear. V shed 6 bases and J shed 6 bases, with 21 bases lying between them. There are 16 residues in the CDR3. Germline CDR1 LNHDA, CDR2 SQIVND (reference sequence). The CDR3 DNA is TGTGCCAGTAGCCAACCGTCGTGGAGACCTGGTCAGCCCCAGCATTTT. This codes for CASSQPSWRPGQPQHF.

The chain recombines TRBV7-9 with TRBJ1-2; D uncertain. Germline-derived CDR1 and CDR2 are SEHNR and FQNEAQ (reference sequence). Trimming took off 1 base at V and 8 bases at J, with 8 bases between the two ends. The CDR3 contains 12 residues. The CDR3 loop is CASSLVASGYTF. Written as DNA, the CDR3 is TGTGCCAGCAGCTTAGTTGCTAGCGGCTACACCTTC.

This chain uses TRBV5-4 with TRBJ2-1, with 8 bases that match TRBD2. J lost 5 bases, V lost 4 bases, and 11 bases had no gene match. The V gene's germline CDR1 is SGHNT and CDR2 YYREEE (reference sequence). The CDR3 consists of 16 residues. The CDR3: CASSRYTGLGDNEQFF. The CDR3 DNA sequence: TGTGCCAGCAGCCGCTACACGGGACTAGGCGACAATGAGCAGTTCTTC. Full variable domain (rest looked up from reference TRBV5-4 and TRBJ2-1): ETGVTQSPTHLIKTRGQQVTLRCSSQSGHNTVSWYQQALGQGPQFIFQYYREEENGRGNFPPRFSGLQFPNYSSELNVNALELDDSALYLCASSRYTGLGDNEQFFGPGTRLTVL.

A remark on this clone: This specimen includes other DNA sequences encoding the same CDR3. The chain links TRBV7-2 to TRBJ1-6; TRBD1 aligns across 9 bases. CDR1 SGHTA and CDR2 FQGNSA come from the germline V gene. The CDR3 covers 15 residues. Losses at the gene ends were 5 bases for V and 6 bases for J; bases not matched to a gene: 5. The CDR3 DNA follows: TGTGCCAGCAGCCCGAGACAGGGGGGTAATTCACCCCTCCACTTT. Its translation is CASSPRQGGNSPLHF. Full variable domain (rest looked up from reference TRBV7-2 and TRBJ1-6): GAGVSQSPSNKVTEKGKDVELRCDPISGHTALYWYRQSLGQGLEFLIYFQGNSAPDKSGLPSDRFSAERTGGSVSTLTIQRTQQEDSAVYLCASSPRQGGNSPLHFGNGTRLTVT.

This clone was seen repeatedly, ten times or more. This chain connects TRBV28 to TRBJ2-7; 10 bases are a match to TRBD1. Trimming removed 4 bases from V and 3 bases from J; junction bases left unmatched: 12. Germline lookup yields CDR1 MDHEN and CDR2 SYDVKM. The CDR3 runs 17 residues. CDR3 DNA sequence: TGTGCCAGCAGTTACCCACGGACCGGGACAGGGGTCTACGAGCAGTACTTC. Amino acids: CASSYPRTGTGVYEQYF.

This clone was recorded once. J is TRBJ2-2 and V is TRBV19; the D gene is possibly TRBD2 (6 bases). The germline gives CDR1 LNHDA, CDR2 SQIVND (reference sequence). V was shortened by 6 bases and J by 6 bases, with 17 bases between the two germline ends. This CDR3 is 15 amino acids long. CDR3 residues: CASRLQAGGPGELFF. The DNA for the CDR3 is TGTGCCAGTAGATTACAGGCCGGGGGACCCGGGGAGCTGTTTTTT.

This sequence joins TRBV19 and TRBJ2-5, with 7 positions matching TRBD1. This CDR3 contains 14 residues. Germline V CDR1 and CDR2: LNHDA, SQIVND (reference sequence). V lost 7 bases, J lost 5 bases, and 10 bases stayed unmatched. DNA of the CDR3: TGTGCCAGTAAGGAGAGGGGGCCTTGGGAGACCCAGTACTTC. Protein sequence: CASKERGPWETQYF.

This clone was counted once. The J gene is TRBJ1-1, the V gene TRBV5-6; maybe TRBD1 (5 bases). The V gene's germline CDR1 is SGHDT and CDR2 YYEEEE. V was cut by 4 bases and J by 3 bases, with 13 bases left in between. The CDR3 spans 14 residues. CDR3 nucleotides: TGTGCCAGCAGCCTTCAGGGTAGGTACACTGAAGCTTTCTTT. As protein: CASSLQGRYTEAFF.

This clone was counted only a few times. CDR3 region: CASSEALIAGGRTDTQYF. The CDR3 DNA reads as TGTGCCAGCAGTGAAGCATTGATAGCGGGAGGGCGGACAGATACGCAGTATTTT. The V gene is TRBV6-1, the J gene TRBJ2-3; 11 bases match TRBD2. The CDR3 is 18 amino acids. Germline CDR1 is MNHNS and CDR2 is SASEGT. Losses at the gene ends were 0 bases for V and 3 bases for J; bases not matched to a gene: 8.

The rearrangement joins TRBV5-1 to TRBJ2-1; TRBD1 is a possible D gene (6 bases). The germline gives CDR1 SGHRS, CDR2 YFSETQ. Trimming left V 0 bases short and J 15 bases short, with 10 bases between. The CDR3 is 11 residues long. The CDR3 DNA sequence: TGCGCCAGCAGCTTGGACAGGGTTCTGTTCTTC. Translation gives CASSLDRVLFF. The entire variable domain, with the rest obtained from reference TRBV5-1 and TRBJ2-1, is as follows: KAGVTQTPRYLIKTRGQQVTLSCSPISGHRSVSWYQQTPGQGLQFLFEYFSETQRNKGNFPGRFSGRQFSNSRSEMNVSTLELGDSALYLCASSLDRVLFFGPGTRLTVL.

V gene TRBV20-1 combines with J gene TRBJ1-2, with a tentative D call TRBD1 (5 bases). Trimming removed 7 bases from V and 3 bases from J, with 9 bases in between. Germline V gene sequence: CDR1 DFQATT, CDR2 SNEGSKA (reference sequence). The CDR3 is made up of 11 amino acids. This CDR3 reads CSGLTDYGYTF. The CDR3 bases are TGCAGTGGTCTGACAGACTATGGCTACACCTTC.